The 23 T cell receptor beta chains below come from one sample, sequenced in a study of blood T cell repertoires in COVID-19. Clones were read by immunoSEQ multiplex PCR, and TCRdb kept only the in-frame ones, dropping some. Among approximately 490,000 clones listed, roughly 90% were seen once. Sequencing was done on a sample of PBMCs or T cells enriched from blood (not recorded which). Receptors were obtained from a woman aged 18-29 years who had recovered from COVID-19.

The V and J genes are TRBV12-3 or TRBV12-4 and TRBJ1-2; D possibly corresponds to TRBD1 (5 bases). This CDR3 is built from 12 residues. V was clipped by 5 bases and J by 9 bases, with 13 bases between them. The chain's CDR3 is CASSLTTESYTF. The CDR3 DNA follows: TGTGCCAGCAGTCTTACGACAGAAAGCTACACCTTC.

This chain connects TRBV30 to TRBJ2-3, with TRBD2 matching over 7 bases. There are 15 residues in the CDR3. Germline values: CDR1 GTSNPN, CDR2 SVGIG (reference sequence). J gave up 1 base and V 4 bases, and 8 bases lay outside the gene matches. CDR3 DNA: TGTGCCTGGAACCGGCTAGCGGTTGGCACAGATACGCAGTATTTT. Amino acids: CAWNRLAVGTDTQYF.

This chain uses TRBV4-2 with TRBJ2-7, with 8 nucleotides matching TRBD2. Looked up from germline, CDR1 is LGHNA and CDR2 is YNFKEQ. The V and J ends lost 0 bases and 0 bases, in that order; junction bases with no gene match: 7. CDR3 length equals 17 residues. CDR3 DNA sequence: TGTGCCAGCAGCCAAGAGGTAGCGGGGTATAGCTCCTACGAGCAGTACTTC. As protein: CASSQEVAGYSSYEQYF.

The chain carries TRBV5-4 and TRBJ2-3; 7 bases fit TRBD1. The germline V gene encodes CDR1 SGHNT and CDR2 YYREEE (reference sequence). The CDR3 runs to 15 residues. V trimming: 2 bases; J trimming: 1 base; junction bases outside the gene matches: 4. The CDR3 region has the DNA TGTGCCAGCAGCTTTGGTGGGACAGGCACAGATACGCAGTATTTT. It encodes CASSFGGTGTDTQYF.

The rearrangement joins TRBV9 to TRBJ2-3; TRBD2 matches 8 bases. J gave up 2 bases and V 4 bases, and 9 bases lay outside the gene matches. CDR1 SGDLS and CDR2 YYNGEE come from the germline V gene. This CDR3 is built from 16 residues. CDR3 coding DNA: TGTGCCAGCAGCCCCCTAAGCGGGGGTGACACAGATACGCAGTATTTT. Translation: CASSPLSGGDTDTQYF.

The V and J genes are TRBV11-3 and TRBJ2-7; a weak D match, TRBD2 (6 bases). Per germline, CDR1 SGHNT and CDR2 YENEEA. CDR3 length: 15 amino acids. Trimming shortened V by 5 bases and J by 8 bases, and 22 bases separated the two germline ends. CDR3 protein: CASSLGGSFGGQQYF. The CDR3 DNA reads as TGTGCCAGCAGCCTAGGAGGGTCATTCGGTGGACAGCAGTACTTC.

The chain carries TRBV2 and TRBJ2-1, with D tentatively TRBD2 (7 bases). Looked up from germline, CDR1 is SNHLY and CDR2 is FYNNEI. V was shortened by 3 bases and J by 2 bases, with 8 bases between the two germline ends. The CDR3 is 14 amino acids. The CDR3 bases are TGTGCCAGCAGTGAGGGGGGGCCCTACAATGAGCAGTTCTTC. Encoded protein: CASSEGGPYNEQFF.

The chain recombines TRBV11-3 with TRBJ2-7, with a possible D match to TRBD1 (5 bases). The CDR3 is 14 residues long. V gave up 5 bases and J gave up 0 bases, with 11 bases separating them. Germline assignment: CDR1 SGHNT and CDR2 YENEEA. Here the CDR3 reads CASSPHGASYEQYF. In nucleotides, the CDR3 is TGTGCCAGCAGCCCCCATGGGGCCTCCTACGAGCAGTACTTC.

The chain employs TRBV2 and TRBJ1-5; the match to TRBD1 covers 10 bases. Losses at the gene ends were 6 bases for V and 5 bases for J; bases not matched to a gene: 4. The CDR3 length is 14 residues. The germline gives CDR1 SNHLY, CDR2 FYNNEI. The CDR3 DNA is TGTGCCAGCAGCCCCGGGACAGGGGATCAGCCCCAGCATTTT. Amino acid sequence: CASSPGTGDQPQHF.

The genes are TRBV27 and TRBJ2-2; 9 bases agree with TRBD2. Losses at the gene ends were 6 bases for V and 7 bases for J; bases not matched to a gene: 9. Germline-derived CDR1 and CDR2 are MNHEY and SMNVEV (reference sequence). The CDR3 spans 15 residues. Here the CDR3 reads CASSLGSGGGGELFF. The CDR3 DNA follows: TGTGCCAGCAGCCTAGGTAGCGGGGGAGGCGGGGAGCTGTTTTTT.

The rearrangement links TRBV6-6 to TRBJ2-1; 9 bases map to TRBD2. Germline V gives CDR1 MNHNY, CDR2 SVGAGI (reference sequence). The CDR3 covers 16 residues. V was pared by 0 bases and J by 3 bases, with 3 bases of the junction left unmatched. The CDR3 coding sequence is TGTGCCAGCAGTTACTCGATGCGGGGGGGCTACAATGAGCAGTTCTTC. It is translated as CASSYSMRGGYNEQFF.

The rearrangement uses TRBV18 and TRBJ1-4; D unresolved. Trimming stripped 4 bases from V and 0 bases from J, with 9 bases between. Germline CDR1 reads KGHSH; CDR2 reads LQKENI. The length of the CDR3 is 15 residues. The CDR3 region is CASSHISTTNEKLFF. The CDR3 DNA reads TGTGCCAGCTCACACATCAGTACAACTAATGAAAAACTGTTTTTT.

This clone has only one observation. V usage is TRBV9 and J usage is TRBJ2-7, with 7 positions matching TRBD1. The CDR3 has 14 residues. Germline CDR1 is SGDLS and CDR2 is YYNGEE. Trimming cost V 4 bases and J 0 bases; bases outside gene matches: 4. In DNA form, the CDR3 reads TGTGCCAGCAGCTTGGGGGACAGCTCCTACGAGCAGTACTTC. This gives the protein CASSLGDSSYEQYF.

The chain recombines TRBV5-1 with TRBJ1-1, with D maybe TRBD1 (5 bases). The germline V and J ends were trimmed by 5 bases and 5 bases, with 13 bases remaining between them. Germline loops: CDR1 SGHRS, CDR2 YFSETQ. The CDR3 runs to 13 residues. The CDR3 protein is CASRSQGRTEAFF. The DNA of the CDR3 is TGCGCCAGCAGGTCCCAGGGAAGGACTGAAGCTTTCTTT.

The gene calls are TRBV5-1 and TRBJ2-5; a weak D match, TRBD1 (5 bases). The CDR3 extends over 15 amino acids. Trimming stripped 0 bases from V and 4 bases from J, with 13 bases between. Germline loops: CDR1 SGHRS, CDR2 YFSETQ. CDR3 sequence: CASSLDFTGLETQYF. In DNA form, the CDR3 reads TGCGCCAGCAGCTTGGATTTCACAGGTCTAGAGACCCAGTACTTC.

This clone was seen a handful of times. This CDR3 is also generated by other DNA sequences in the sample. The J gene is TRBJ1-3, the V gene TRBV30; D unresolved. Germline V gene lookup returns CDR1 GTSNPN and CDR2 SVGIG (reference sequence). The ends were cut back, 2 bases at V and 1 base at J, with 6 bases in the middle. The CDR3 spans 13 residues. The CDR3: CAWSQISGNTIYF. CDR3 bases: TGTGCCTGGAGTCAGATTTCTGGAAACACCATATATTTT.

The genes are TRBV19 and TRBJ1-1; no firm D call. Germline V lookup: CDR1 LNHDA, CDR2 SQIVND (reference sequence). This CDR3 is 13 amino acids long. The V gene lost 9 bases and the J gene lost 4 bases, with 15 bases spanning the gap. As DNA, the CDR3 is TGTGCCAGCTCTCCGACGCGGCCCACTGAAGCTTTCTTT. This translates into CASSPTRPTEAFF.

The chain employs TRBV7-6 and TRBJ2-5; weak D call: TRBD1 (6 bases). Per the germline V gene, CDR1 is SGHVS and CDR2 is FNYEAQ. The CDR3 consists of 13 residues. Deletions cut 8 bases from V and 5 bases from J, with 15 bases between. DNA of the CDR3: TGTGCCAGCTCATCGACAGGATCGGAGACCCAGTACTTC. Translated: CASSSTGSETQYF.

The CDR3 nucleotides are TGTGCCACCAGTGTTAACGGAGGGACTGCGAACACCGGGGAGCTGTTTTTT. Its translation is CATSVNGGTANTGELFF. The chain carries TRBV24-1 and TRBJ2-2; possible D gene TRBD2, 6 bases. The length of the CDR3 is 17 residues. V was trimmed by 5 bases and J by 0 bases, leaving 15 bases between them. The germline gives CDR1 KGHDR, CDR2 SFDVKD.

The CDR3 DNA sequence: TGTGCCAGCAGTGATGCGGGACCCTCAAGTTGGGAGACCCAGTACTTC. This encodes CASSDAGPSSWETQYF. V gene TRBV2 combines with J gene TRBJ2-5, with TRBD2 as a possible D gene (6 bases). The CDR3 consists of 16 residues. Germline V gene sequence: CDR1 SNHLY, CDR2 FYNNEI. The V and J ends lost 3 bases and 5 bases respectively, with 19 bases between them.

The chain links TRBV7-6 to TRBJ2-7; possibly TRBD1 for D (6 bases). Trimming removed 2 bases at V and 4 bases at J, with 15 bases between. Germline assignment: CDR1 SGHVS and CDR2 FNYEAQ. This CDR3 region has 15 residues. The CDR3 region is CASSLSNGQGYEQYF. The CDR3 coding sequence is TGTGCCAGCAGCTTATCGAACGGCCAGGGGTACGAGCAGTACTTC. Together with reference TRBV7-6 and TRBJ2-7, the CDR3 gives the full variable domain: GAGVSQSPRYKVTKRGQDVALRCDPISGHVSLYWYRQALGQGPEFLTYFNYEAQQDKSGLPNDRFSAERPEGSISTLTIQRTEQRDSAMYRCASSLSNGQGYEQYFGPGTRLTVT.

The CDR3 reads CASTRQDRGSTDTQYF. The CDR3 DNA follows: TGTGCCAGCACCCGGCAGGACAGGGGTAGCACAGATACGCAGTATTTT. The chain carries TRBV9 and TRBJ2-3; TRBD1 matches 9 bases. The V gene's germline CDR1 is SGDLS and CDR2 YYNGEE. The CDR3 has 16 amino acids. V lost 6 bases to trimming and J lost 0 bases; unmatched junction nucleotides: 8.

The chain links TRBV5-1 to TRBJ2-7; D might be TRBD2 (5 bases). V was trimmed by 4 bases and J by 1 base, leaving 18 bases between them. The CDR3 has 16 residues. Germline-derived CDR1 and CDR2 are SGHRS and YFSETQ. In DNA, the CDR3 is TGCGCCAGCAGCCCCATCAGTGAACTAGGGTCCTACGAGCAGTACTTC. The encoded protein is CASSPISELGSYEQYF.